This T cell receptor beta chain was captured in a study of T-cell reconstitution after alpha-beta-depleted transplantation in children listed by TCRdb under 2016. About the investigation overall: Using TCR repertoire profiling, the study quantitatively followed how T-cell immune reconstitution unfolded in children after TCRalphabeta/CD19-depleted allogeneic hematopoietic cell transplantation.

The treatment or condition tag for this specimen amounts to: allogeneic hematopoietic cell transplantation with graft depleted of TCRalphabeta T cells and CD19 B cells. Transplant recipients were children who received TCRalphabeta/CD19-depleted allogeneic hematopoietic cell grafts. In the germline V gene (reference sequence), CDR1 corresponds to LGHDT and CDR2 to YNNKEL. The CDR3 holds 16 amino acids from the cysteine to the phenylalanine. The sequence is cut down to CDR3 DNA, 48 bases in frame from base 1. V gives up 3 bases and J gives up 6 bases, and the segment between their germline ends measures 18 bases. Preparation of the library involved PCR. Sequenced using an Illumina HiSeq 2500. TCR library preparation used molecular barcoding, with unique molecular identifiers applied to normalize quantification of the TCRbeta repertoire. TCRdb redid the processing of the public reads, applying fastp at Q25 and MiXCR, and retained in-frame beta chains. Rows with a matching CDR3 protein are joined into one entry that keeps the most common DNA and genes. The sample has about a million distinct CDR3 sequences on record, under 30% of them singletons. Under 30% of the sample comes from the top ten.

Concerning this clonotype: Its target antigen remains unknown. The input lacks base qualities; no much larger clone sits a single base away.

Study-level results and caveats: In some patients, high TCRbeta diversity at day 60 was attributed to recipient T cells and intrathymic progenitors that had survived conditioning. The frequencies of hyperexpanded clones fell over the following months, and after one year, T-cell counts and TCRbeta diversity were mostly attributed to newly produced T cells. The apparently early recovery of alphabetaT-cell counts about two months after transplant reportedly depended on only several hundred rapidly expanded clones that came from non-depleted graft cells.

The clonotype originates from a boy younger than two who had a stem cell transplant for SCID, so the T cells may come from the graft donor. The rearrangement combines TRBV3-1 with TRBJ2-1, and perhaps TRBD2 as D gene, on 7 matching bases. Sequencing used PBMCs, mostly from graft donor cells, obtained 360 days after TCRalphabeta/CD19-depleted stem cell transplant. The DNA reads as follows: TGTGCCAGCAGCCAGGGGGGGCGGGGTCTCTTCAATGAGCAGTTCTTC. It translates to CASSQGGRGLFNEQFF.